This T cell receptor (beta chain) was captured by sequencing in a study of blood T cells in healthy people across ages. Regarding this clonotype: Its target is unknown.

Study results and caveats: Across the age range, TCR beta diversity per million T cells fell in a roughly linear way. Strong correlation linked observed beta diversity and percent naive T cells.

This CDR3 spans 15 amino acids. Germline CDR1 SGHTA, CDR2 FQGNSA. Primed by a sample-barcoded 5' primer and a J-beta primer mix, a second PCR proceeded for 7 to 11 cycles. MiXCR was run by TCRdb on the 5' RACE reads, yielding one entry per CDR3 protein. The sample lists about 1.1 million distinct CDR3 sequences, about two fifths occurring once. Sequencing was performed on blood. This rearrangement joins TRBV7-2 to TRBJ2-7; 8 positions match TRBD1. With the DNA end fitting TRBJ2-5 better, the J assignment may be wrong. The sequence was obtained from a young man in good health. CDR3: CASSTKRDRSETQYF. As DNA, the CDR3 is TGTGCCAGCAGCACAAAACGGGACAGGTCGGAGACCCAGTACTTC.